This T cell receptor (beta chain) was sequenced in a study of blood T cell repertoires in COVID-19. Clones were sequenced by immunoSEQ multiplex PCR, and TCRdb holds only the in-frame ones, with some missing. The table lists hundreds of thousands of clones, approximately 90% of them singletons. Germline V gene sequence: CDR1 LNHDA, CDR2 SQIVND (reference sequence). The CDR3 runs to 12 residues. V dropped 6 bases and J dropped 2 bases, with 7 bases sitting between them. The TCR sequence derives from a woman aged 45-59 years with active or convalescent COVID-19. Material for sequencing was peripheral blood. The rearrangement joins TRBV19 to TRBJ1-2, with no clear D. The CDR3 loop reads CASRAGNYGYTF. The CDR3 DNA reads TGTGCCAGTAGAGCGGGGAACTATGGCTACACCTTC. The full variable domain, in which reference TRBV19 and TRBJ1-2 provide the parts outside the CDR3, is DGGITQSPKYLFRKEGQNVTLSCEQNLNHDAMYWYRQDPGQGLRLIYYSQIVNDFQKGDIAEGYSVSREKKESFPLTVTSAQKNPTAFYLCASRAGNYGYTFGSGTRLTVV.